Shown below are 32 T cell receptor beta chains from a single sample sequenced in a study of control samples from healthy donors and cancer patients. Data came from immunoSEQ multiplex PCR; TCRdb stores just in-frame clones and leaves some out. The profile shows approximately 140,000 clones, roughly nine tenths of them singletons. Sequenced material: blood. All receptors come from a man aged 18 to 30 in good health.

V and J are TRBV7-9 and TRBJ1-1; 7 bases are a match to TRBD1. The CDR3 extends over 15 amino acids. V lost 4 bases and J lost 2; bases outside the gene matches: 7. CDR1 is SEHNR and CDR2 is FQNEAQ in the germline V gene (reference sequence). In DNA form, the CDR3 reads TGTGCCAGCAGCTCGACAGGGAGGGGAAACACTGAAGCTTTCTTT. This codes for CASSSTGRGNTEAFF.

This clone was picked up one time. The J gene is TRBJ1-4, the V gene TRBV6-5; D is unresolved. Trimming cost V 6 bases and J 0 bases, with 11 bases left between them. The CDR3 spans 15 residues. CDR1 MNHEY and CDR2 SVGAGI come from the germline V gene. The DNA of the CDR3 is TGTGCCAGCAGAGGGCCTCCGTCAACTAATGAAAAACTGTTTTTT. It translates to CASRGPPSTNEKLFF.

The V call is TRBV27, the J call TRBJ1-5; a possible D gene is TRBD1 (5 bases). This CDR3 comprises 14 residues. Germline values: CDR1 MNHEY, CDR2 SMNVEV (reference sequence). The V end lost 2 bases, the J end lost 6 bases, and 11 bases lay between the germline ends. CDR3 sequence (DNA): TGTGCCAGCAGTTTACAGGGATGGGGTCAGCCCCAGCATTTT. Its protein is CASSLQGWGQPQHF.

The chain combines TRBV5-6 with TRBJ2-7, with no clear D. This CDR3 has 14 residues. Looked up from germline, CDR1 is SGHDT and CDR2 is YYEEEE. V lost 1 base and J 5 bases, leaving 13 bases between the germline ends. CDR3 in DNA: TGTGCCAGCAGCTTGAAACAGCCCCCCCACGAGCAGTACTTC. Its translation: CASSLKQPPHEQYF.

J is TRBJ1-3 and V is TRBV3-1 (or the pseudogene TRBV3-2); perhaps TRBD1 as D (5 bases). V dropped 3 bases and J dropped 1 base, with 13 bases sitting between them. The CDR3 covers 16 residues. In germline, CDR1 is LGHDT, CDR2 YNNKEL (reference sequence). This chain's CDR3 is CASSHPDRLSGNTIYF. The CDR3 DNA reads as TGTGCCAGCAGCCATCCCGACAGACTTTCTGGAAACACCATATATTTT.

V is TRBV29-1 and J is TRBJ1-5; D might be TRBD1 (6 bases). This CDR3 contains 13 residues. Trimming shortened V by 5 bases and J by 0 bases, and 8 bases separated the two germline ends. The germline V gene has CDR1 SQVTM and CDR2 ANQGSEA. CDR3 in amino acids: CSVQQGSNQPQHF. Here the CDR3 DNA reads TGCAGCGTTCAACAGGGTAGCAATCAGCCCCAGCATTTT.

The J gene is TRBJ2-1, the V gene TRBV6-4, with D possibly being TRBD2 (6 bases). V lost 0 bases and J lost 1, with 7 bases in between. The CDR3 length is 15 residues. CDR1 and CDR2 from the germline V gene are MRHNA and SNTAGT. CDR3 sequence (DNA): TGTGCCAGCAGTGACTCAAGCGGGTCCTACAATGAGCAGTTCTTC. Protein sequence: CASSDSSGSYNEQFF.

The rearrangement joins TRBV18 to TRBJ1-2; D possibly corresponds to TRBD1 (5 bases). The CDR3 is 13 amino acids. Trimming removed 3 bases from V and 7 bases from J, with 12 bases in between. Germline CDR1 KGHSH, CDR2 LQKENI. Here the CDR3 reads CASSPSGGVGYTF. The CDR3 bases are TGTGCCAGCTCACCGAGCGGGGGGGTTGGCTACACCTTC. Based on the CDR3 plus reference TRBV18 and TRBJ1-2, the full variable domain is NAGVMQNPRHLVRRRGQEARLRCSPMKGHSHVYWYRQLPEEGLKFMVYLQKENIIDESGMPKERFSAEFPKEGPSILRIQQVVRGDSAAYFCASSPSGGVGYTFGSGTRLTVV.

This clone was picked up a small number of times. The chain links TRBV29-1 to TRBJ1-4, with D perhaps TRBD1 (6 bases). V lost 7 bases and J 5 bases, leaving 11 bases between the germline ends. The germline V gene encodes CDR1 SQVTM and CDR2 ANQGSEA. The CDR3 length is 12 residues. The CDR3 DNA reads TGCAGCGCCTTAGGGGGAAATGAAAAACTGTTTTTT. Its protein is CSALGGNEKLFF.

This rearrangement joins TRBV19 to TRBJ1-1; D is unclear. V lost 5 bases to trimming and J lost 1 base, with 8 bases between them. Germline loops: CDR1 LNHDA, CDR2 SQIVND (reference sequence). This CDR3 has 13 residues. The CDR3 coding sequence is TGTGCCAGTAGTTCTGTAGAGAACACTGAAGCTTTCTTT. The encoded protein is CASSSVENTEAFF.

Note on this clone: The sample carries other DNA sequences with the same CDR3. This chain connects TRBV12-3 or TRBV12-4 to TRBJ1-5; D call uncertain. CDR3 length: 13 amino acids. V lost 2 bases to trimming and J lost 4 bases, with 6 bases between them. Here the CDR3 DNA reads TGTGCCAGCAGTTTAAATGGTAATCAGCCCCAGCATTTT. Its translation is CASSLNGNQPQHF.

The V and J genes are TRBV2 and TRBJ2-7, with D unclear. Germline lookup yields CDR1 SNHLY and CDR2 FYNNEI. V gave up 2 bases and J gave up 3 bases, with 5 bases separating them. The CDR3 extends over 12 amino acids. The CDR3 coding sequence is TGTGCCAGCAGTGAATTTCTCTACGAGCAGTACTTC. This gives the protein CASSEFLYEQYF.

V and J are TRBV28 and TRBJ1-2, with no clear D. The V end was cut by 9 bases, the J end by 6 bases, with 14 bases between. The CDR3 covers 12 residues. The germline gives CDR1 MDHEN, CDR2 SYDVKM. CDR3 residues: CASRTPVDGYTF. The CDR3 DNA follows: TGTGCCAGTAGGACGCCGGTGGATGGCTACACCTTC.

This chain links TRBV7-2 with TRBJ1-1; D is possibly TRBD1 (6 bases). The CDR3 is 16 residues long. CDR1 is SGHTA, CDR2 FQGNSA, per germline. V lost 1 base to trimming and J lost 2 bases, with 14 bases between them. As DNA, the CDR3 is TGTGCCAGCAGCTTAGGGGGGCCAGGGAGTAACACTGAAGCTTTCTTT. It is translated as CASSLGGPGSNTEAFF.

The chain recombines TRBV10-3 with TRBJ2-7; the match to TRBD2 covers 9 bases. The CDR3 runs 16 residues. V was pared by 2 bases and J by 3 bases, with 8 bases of the junction left unmatched. Germline-derived CDR1 and CDR2 are ENHRY and SYGVKD. CDR3 in DNA: TGTGCCATCAGTGAGGTAGCGGGGGAGGATTACTACGAGCAGTACTTC. Translating it yields CAISEVAGEDYYEQYF.

The chain joins TRBV18 to TRBJ2-7; 8 bases map to TRBD2. Germline assignment: CDR1 KGHSH and CDR2 LQKENI. V shed 3 bases, J shed 7 bases, and the junction held 11 bases outside the gene matches. This CDR3 region has 15 residues. DNA for the CDR3: TGTGCCAGCTCACCCGACAGTTTGCCGGGGGGGGAGCAGTACTTC. Translating gives CASSPDSLPGGEQYF.

V usage is TRBV7-2 and J usage is TRBJ2-6, with 7 bases that match TRBD1. CDR3 length: 16 residues. Germline CDR1 reads SGHTA; CDR2 reads FQGNSA. V lost 5 bases, J lost 4 bases, and 8 bases stayed unmatched. CDR3 nucleotide sequence: TGTGCCAGCAGCCAACCGACAGGGACCGGGGCCAACGTCCTGACTTTC. Its protein product is CASSQPTGTGANVLTF.

This CDR3 reads CASSGGATDTQYF. CDR3 sequence (DNA): TGTGCCAGTAGCGGGGGGGCGACGGATACGCAGTATTTT. V is TRBV19 and J is TRBJ2-3; 8 bases match TRBD2. In germline, CDR1 is LNHDA, CDR2 SQIVND (reference sequence). CDR3 length equals 13 residues. Losses at the gene ends were 6 bases for V and 6 bases for J; bases not matched to a gene: 5. Full variable domain (remainder filled in from reference TRBV19 and TRBJ2-3): DGGITQSPKYLFRKEGQNVTLSCEQNLNHDAMYWYRQDPGQGLRLIYYSQIVNDFQKGDIAEGYSVSREKKESFPLTVTSAQKNPTAFYLCASSGGATDTQYFGPGTRLTVL.

The chain recombines TRBV5-1 with TRBJ1-4; TRBD1 agrees at 7 bases. V was pared by 0 bases and J by 8 bases, with 4 bases of the junction left unmatched. Germline V gene sequence: CDR1 SGHRS, CDR2 YFSETQ. The CDR3 extends over 14 amino acids. CDR3 nucleotide sequence: TGCGCCAGCAGCTTGGGACAGGGAGACGAAAAACTGTTTTTT. Translated: CASSLGQGDEKLFF.

This chain links TRBV10-2 with TRBJ2-1; 7 nucleotides align to TRBD1. Germline V gene data show CDR1 as WSHSY and CDR2 as SAAADI. J gave up 8 bases and V 6 bases, and 10 bases lay outside the gene matches. The CDR3 is 14 amino acids. CDR3 sequence: CASRSTGVDYEQFF. The CDR3 DNA follows: TGCGCCAGCAGATCCACAGGGGTGGACTATGAGCAGTTCTTC.

The chain recombines TRBV6-6 with TRBJ2-2; TRBD2 matches 7 bases. Per the germline V gene, CDR1 is MNHNY and CDR2 is SVGAGI (reference sequence). There are 17 residues in the CDR3. V shed 6 bases and J 1 base; nucleotides not matched to a gene: 11. CDR3 region: CASRRKPSGKNTGELFF. DNA for the CDR3: TGTGCCAGCAGGCGAAAACCTAGCGGAAAGAACACCGGGGAGCTGTTTTTT.

V and J are TRBV10-1 and TRBJ2-7, with D perhaps matching TRBD1 (5 bases). Germline values: CDR1 WNHNN, CDR2 SYGVQD (reference sequence). The CDR3 has 11 amino acids. Trimming pared 5 bases from V and 7 bases from J, leaving 9 bases between. CDR3 DNA sequence: TGCGCCAGCAGTCAGGGTGGGGAGCAGTACTTC. Protein product: CASSQGGEQYF.

This chain uses TRBV6-4 with TRBJ1-2; D remains ambiguous. CDR1 and CDR2 (germline): MRHNA, SNTAGT. The CDR3 extends over 15 amino acids. V lost 7 bases, J lost 5 bases, and 20 bases lay in between. The CDR3 nucleotides are TGTGCCAGCATCCCGACTCCGGTAGCAGATTATGGCTACACCTTC. This codes for CASIPTPVADYGYTF.

The V gene is TRBV2, the J gene TRBJ1-1; 7 bases line up with TRBD1. Germline V gives CDR1 SNHLY, CDR2 FYNNEI. V shed 3 bases, J shed 7 bases, and the junction held 5 bases outside the gene matches. The CDR3 has 13 residues. In DNA, the CDR3 is TGTGCCAGCAGTGACAGGGGGTGGGTTGAAGCTTTCTTT. This sequence encodes CASSDRGWVEAFF.

The genes are TRBV11-3 and TRBJ2-1; D tentatively fits TRBD1 or TRBD2 (5 bases each). The CDR3 runs to 16 residues. Germline CDR1 is SGHNT and CDR2 is YENEEA. Trimming took 1 base from V and 5 from J, leaving 15 bases between them. CDR3 DNA: TGTGCCAGCAGCTTAGGACGAGGGGTGAACAACAATGAGCAGTTCTTC. Amino acids: CASSLGRGVNNNEQFF.

The rearrangement uses TRBV5-4 and TRBJ1-2; weak D call: TRBD1 (6 bases). Deletions cut 0 bases from V and 7 bases from J, with 25 bases between. The CDR3 extends over 18 amino acids. Germline-derived CDR1 and CDR2 are SGHNT and YYREEE (reference sequence). CDR3 in DNA: TGTGCCAGCAGCTTGGAGGGGGGCGGGACCTTCTCTATGGGTGGCTACACCTTC. It is translated as CASSLEGGGTFSMGGYTF. Combining the CDR3 with reference TRBV5-4 and TRBJ1-2 gives the whole variable domain ETGVTQSPTHLIKTRGQQVTLRCSSQSGHNTVSWYQQALGQGPQFIFQYYREEENGRGNFPPRFSGLQFPNYSSELNVNALELDDSALYLCASSLEGGGTFSMGGYTFGSGTRLTVV.

V is TRBV6-6 and J is TRBJ2-7, with D perhaps TRBD2 (5 bases). CDR3 length equals 16 residues. V was trimmed by 0 bases and J by 2 bases, leaving 14 bases between them. CDR1 is MNHNY, CDR2 SVGAGI, per germline (reference sequence). The CDR3 sequence: CASSYSKASFPYEQYF. The CDR3 DNA follows: TGTGCCAGCAGTTACTCGAAGGCTAGCTTCCCCTACGAGCAGTACTTC.

This chain uses TRBV19 with TRBJ1-4; TRBD1 matches 8 bases. The germline gives CDR1 LNHDA, CDR2 SQIVND (reference sequence). The ends lost 7 bases at V and 7 bases at J; junction bases unmatched: 8. The CDR3 covers 14 residues. Written as DNA, the CDR3 is TGTGCCAGTACCCCCGGGACAGGCATTGAAAAACTGTTTTTT. As protein: CASTPGTGIEKLFF.

The chain is built from TRBV5-1 and TRBJ2-1; 7 nucleotides line up with TRBD1. This CDR3 region has 14 residues. V lost 0 bases to trimming and J lost 8 bases; unmatched junction nucleotides: 5. The germline V gene encodes CDR1 SGHRS and CDR2 YFSETQ. CDR3 DNA: TGCGCCAGCAGCTTGGAGGGGGCCATGGATGAGCAGTTCTTC. Its protein product is CASSLEGAMDEQFF.

This sequence joins TRBV24-1 and TRBJ2-1, with 9 bases identical to TRBD2. The CDR3 runs 16 residues. V shed 1 base, J shed 8 bases, and the junction held 8 bases outside the gene matches. The germline gives CDR1 KGHDR, CDR2 SFDVKD. The CDR3 spells CATSDFGGGVFDEQFF. CDR3 DNA sequence: TGTGCCACCAGTGATTTCGGCGGGGGGGTCTTCGATGAGCAGTTCTTC.

The gene calls are TRBV30 and TRBJ2-7; D is possibly TRBD1 (6 bases). The CDR3 consists of 12 residues. Trimming took off 3 bases at V and 5 bases at J, with 11 bases between the two ends. From germline, CDR1 is GTSNPN and CDR2 SVGIG (reference sequence). In nucleotides, the CDR3 is TGTGCCTGGAGACAGGGAAGAGACGAGCAGTACTTC. It yields the protein CAWRQGRDEQYF.

The rearrangement links TRBV27 to TRBJ1-4; 9 nucleotides align to TRBD1. The CDR3 extends over 15 amino acids. Looked up from germline, CDR1 is MNHEY and CDR2 is SMNVEV (reference sequence). V gave up 6 bases and J gave up 2 bases; unmatched junction bases: 4. This CDR3 reads CASRPGTGTNEKLFF. In nucleotides, the CDR3 is TGTGCCAGCAGACCGGGGACAGGGACTAATGAAAAACTGTTTTTT.